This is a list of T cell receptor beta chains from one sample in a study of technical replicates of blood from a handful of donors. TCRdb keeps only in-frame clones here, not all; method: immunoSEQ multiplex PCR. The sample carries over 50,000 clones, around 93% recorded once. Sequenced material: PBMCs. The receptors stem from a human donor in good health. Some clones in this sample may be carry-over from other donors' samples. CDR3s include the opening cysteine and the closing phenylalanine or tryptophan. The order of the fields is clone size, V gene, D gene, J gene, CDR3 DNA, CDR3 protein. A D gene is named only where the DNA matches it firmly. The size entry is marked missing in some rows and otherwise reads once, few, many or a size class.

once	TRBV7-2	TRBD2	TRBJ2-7	TGTGCCAGCAGCTTCCCTAGCGGAAGCTCCTACGAGCAGTACTTC	CASSFPSGSSYEQYF
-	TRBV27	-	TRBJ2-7	TGTGCCAGCAGTCCGGACATATCTGGAGAGCAGTACTTC	CASSPDISGEQYF
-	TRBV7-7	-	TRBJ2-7	TGTGCCAGCAGCTTTTATAACGGTCTGGGGCTAGCGTACAACTCCTACGAGCAGTACTTC	CASSFYNGLGLAYNSYEQYF
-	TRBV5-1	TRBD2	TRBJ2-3	TGCGCCAGCAGCTGGGGACTAGCGGGGGTAGATACGCAGTATTTT	CASSWGLAGVDTQYF
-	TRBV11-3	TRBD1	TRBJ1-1	TGTGCCAGCAGCTTAGATCGCCGGGGACAGCCATCCCTGGGGACTGAAGCTTTCTTT	CASSLDRRGQPSLGTEAFF
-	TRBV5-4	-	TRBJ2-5	TGTGCCAGCAGCTCCGGGTTCGGGGAGACCCAGTACTTC	CASSSGFGETQYF
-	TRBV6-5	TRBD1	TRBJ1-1	TGTGCCAGCAGCCCTGACAGGGTTGGGGAAGCTTTCTTT	CASSPDRVGEAFF
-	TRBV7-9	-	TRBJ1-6	TGTGCCAGCGGCCCCGGGACAAGATCACCCCTCCACTTT	CASGPGTRSPLHF
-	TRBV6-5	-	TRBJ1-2	TGTGCCAGCAGTTCCGGACAGTTTAACTATGGCTACACCTTC	CASSSGQFNYGYTF
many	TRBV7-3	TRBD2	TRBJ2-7	TGTGCCAGCAGCTACAAGACTAGCGGGAAATCCTACGAGCAGTACTTC	CASSYKTSGKSYEQYF